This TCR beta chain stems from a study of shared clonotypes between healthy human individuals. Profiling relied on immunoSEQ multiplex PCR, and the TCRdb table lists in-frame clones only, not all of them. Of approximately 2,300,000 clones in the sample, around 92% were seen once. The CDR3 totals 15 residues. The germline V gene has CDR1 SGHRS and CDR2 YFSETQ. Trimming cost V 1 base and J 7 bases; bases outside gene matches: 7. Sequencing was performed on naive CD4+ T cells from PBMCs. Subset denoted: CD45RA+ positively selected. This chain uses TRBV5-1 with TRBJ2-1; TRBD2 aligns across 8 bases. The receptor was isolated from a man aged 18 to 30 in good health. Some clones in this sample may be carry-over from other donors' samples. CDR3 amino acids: CASSLTGGPKNEQFF. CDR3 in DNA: TGCGCCAGCAGCTTGACGGGAGGGCCAAAAAATGAGCAGTTCTTC.